The sequence of this T cell receptor beta chain was determined in a study of T cells after yellow fever vaccination. Overall study results and limits: FACS-sorted repertoires could harbor abundant contaminating bulk-population clonotypes.

TCR cDNA was made by 5'RACE template switching, adding a universal primer site and UMIs. MiXCR, applied by TCRdb to the 5' RACE reads, yields one record per CDR3 protein. The sample includes roughly 160,000 distinct CDR3 sequences, under 7.5% of them seen just once. Trimming pared 1 base from V and 1 base from J, leaving 8 bases between. Germline CDR1 SGDLS, CDR2 YYNGEE. The CDR3 sequence is 14 residues long. This clonotype was detected only a few times. Its antigen is undetermined. The rearrangement joins TRBV9 to TRBJ1-1; possible D gene TRBD1, 6 bases. This clonotype was sampled from a man between 18 and 35 years old who received the YFV17D yellow fever vaccine. The sample consisted of CD4+ T cells sorted from PBMCs, taken 5 days after the first yellow fever vaccination. CDR3 nucleotides: TGTGCCAGCAGCGTACAGGGGCAGAACACTGAAGCTTTCTTT. The encoded protein is CASSVQGQNTEAFF.